These 15 T cell receptor beta chains share one sample of origin, sequenced in a study of vaccination and CD4 T cells after COVID-19. Their recognized antigens are unknown. Sequence data for DNA of cultured CD4+ T cells were generated by the Oncomine TCR Beta short-read assay. TCRdb ran MiXCR on the PCR reads and lists one entry per CDR3 protein. In the table there are about 4,800 distinct CDR3 sequences, under 25% of which are singletons. The treatment here: roughly nine-day PBMC culture with coronavirus spike peptide pools or control peptides (ViraFEST assay). The specimen was CD4+ T cells from blood, cultured in vitro. The source of these receptors is a human donor who had recovered from COVID-19.

The chain is built from TRBV5-6 and TRBJ2-7; 7 nucleotides line up with TRBD1. Germline assignment: CDR1 SGHDT and CDR2 YYEEEE. The CDR3 runs 13 residues. V dropped 1 base and J dropped 5; count of bases not matched to a gene: 3. CDR3 sequence reads: CASSLRQGHEQYF. The DNA of the CDR3 is TGTGCCAGCAGCTTGAGACAGGGCCACGAGCAGTACTTC.

This clonotype was seen only a few times. The J gene is TRBJ1-1, the V gene TRBV7-8; D is ambiguous. The CDR3 is made up of 11 amino acids. Deletions cut 3 bases from V and 8 bases from J, with 7 bases between. Germline assignment: CDR1 SGHVS and CDR2 FQNEAQ. The CDR3 spells CASSFGYEAFF. CDR3 sequence (DNA): TGTGCCAGCAGCTTCGGGTACGAAGCTTTCTTT.

V and J are TRBV12-3 or TRBV12-4 and TRBJ1-6, with D unclear. The CDR3 runs 13 residues. V was pared by 5 bases and J by 15 bases, with 17 bases between. The DNA for the CDR3 is TGTGCCAGCAGTCTCCGAATTTTTACGGGCCTCCACTTT. Protein sequence: CASSLRIFTGLHF.

This clonotype was detected a few times. The chain joins TRBV5-1 to TRBJ2-7; D not resolved. Germline CDR1 is SGHRS and CDR2 is YFSETQ. The CDR3 totals 15 residues. Trimming removed 3 bases at V and 5 bases at J, with 18 bases between. The CDR3 coding sequence is TGCGCCAGCAGCTGGGCGCCCAGGACGGAAAACGAGCAGTACTTC. This codes for CASSWAPRTENEQYF.

This clonotype is termed medium-sized. The chain has TRBV30 and TRBJ1-6; D unresolved. Per germline, CDR1 GTSNPN and CDR2 SVGIG (reference sequence). The CDR3 extends over 13 amino acids. V lost 2 bases and J 5 bases, leaving 7 bases between the germline ends. The CDR3 loop is CAWSLGNNSPLHF. For the CDR3, the DNA is TGTGCCTGGAGTCTAGGGAATAATTCACCCCTCCACTTT.

The sample holds a few counts of this clonotype. The chain carries TRBV6-1 and TRBJ1-1; no firm D call. The CDR3 extends over 14 amino acids. V was trimmed by 9 bases and J by 6 bases, leaving 20 bases between them. Germline values: CDR1 MNHNS, CDR2 SASEGT. The CDR3: CASRPGLGRAEAFF. The CDR3 region has the DNA TGTGCCAGTAGGCCCGGTCTCGGGAGGGCTGAAGCTTTCTTT.

The chain recombines TRBV10-3 with TRBJ1-1, with D possibly matching TRBD1 (5 bases). This CDR3 contains 14 residues. In germline, CDR1 is ENHRY, CDR2 SYGVKD. The germline V and J ends were trimmed by 3 bases and 0 bases, with 8 bases remaining between them. For the CDR3, the DNA is TGTGCCATCAGTGACGGGGCCTTGAACACTGAAGCTTTCTTT. Its translation is CAISDGALNTEAFF.

Only a few counts were recorded for this clonotype. This chain connects TRBV10-2 to TRBJ1-2; D unresolved. The CDR3 runs 14 residues. The germline V gene encodes CDR1 WSHSY and CDR2 SAAADI. The germline V and J ends were trimmed by 6 bases and 8 bases, with 19 bases remaining between them. The CDR3 sequence: CASSSPPGEHGYTF. DNA of the CDR3: TGCGCCAGCAGCTCCCCCCCGGGAGAGCACGGCTACACCTTC.

This clonotype was detected only a few times. The rearrangement uses TRBV5-1 and TRBJ2-7; a weak D match, TRBD2 (7 bases). The CDR3 contains 17 residues. Germline CDR1 SGHRS, CDR2 YFSETQ. With 0 bases removed from V and 0 bases from J, the gap between germline ends came to 16 bases. CDR3 in DNA: TGCGCCAGCAGCTTGGCTGGCGGGGGCCCTAGCTCCTACGAGCAGTACTTC. Protein sequence: CASSLAGGGPSSYEQYF. Full variable domain (missing parts from reference TRBV5-1 and TRBJ2-7): KAGVTQTPRYLIKTRGQQVTLSCSPISGHRSVSWYQQTPGQGLQFLFEYFSETQRNKGNFPGRFSGRQFSNSRSEMNVSTLELGDSALYLCASSLAGGGPSSYEQYFGPGTRLTVT.

The rearrangement joins TRBV5-1 to TRBJ2-5; 10 bases fit TRBD2. V trimming: 4 bases; J trimming: 0 bases; junction bases outside the gene matches: 6. The CDR3 is 16 residues long. Germline lookup yields CDR1 SGHRS and CDR2 YFSETQ. DNA for the CDR3: TGCGCCAGCAGCAAGTATAGCGGGGGGAACCAAGAGACCCAGTACTTC. This encodes CASSKYSGGNQETQYF.

A few counts support this clonotype. The chain joins TRBV6-1 to TRBJ2-5; D is perhaps TRBD1 or TRBD2 (5 bases each). In germline, CDR1 is MNHNS, CDR2 SASEGT. The length of the CDR3 is 13 residues. V was cut by 7 bases and J by 5 bases, with 14 bases left in between. The CDR3 nucleotides are TGTGCCAGCACCTTCCAGGGCGGGGAGACCCAGTACTTC. This codes for CASTFQGGETQYF.

This clonotype is medium-sized. The J gene is TRBJ1-4, the V gene TRBV27, with D tentatively TRBD1 (6 bases). The V and J ends lost 9 bases and 3 bases respectively, with 14 bases between them. This CDR3 is built from 14 residues. Germline V gene data show CDR1 as MNHEY and CDR2 as SMNVEV (reference sequence). In nucleotides, the CDR3 is TGTGCCAGTAGCTCCAGGGGATCTAATGAAAAACTGTTTTTT. As protein: CASSSRGSNEKLFF.

The gene calls are TRBV2 and TRBJ2-3; 7 positions agree with TRBD1. The CDR3 totals 15 residues. CDR1 and CDR2 (germline): SNHLY, FYNNEI. The V gene end was trimmed by 7 bases and the J gene end by 9 bases; junction bases not matched to a gene: 16. This CDR3 is CASTSDGVVQGTQYF. The CDR3 DNA follows: TGTGCCAGCACCTCGGACGGTGTGGTACAGGGGACGCAGTATTTT.

The sample holds a few counts of this clonotype. The chain uses TRBV5-1 and TRBJ2-2; possibly TRBD1 for D (5 bases). The CDR3 sequence is 15 residues long. V lost 4 bases to trimming and J lost 0 bases, with 10 bases between them. In germline, CDR1 is SGHRS, CDR2 YFSETQ. The CDR3 sequence is CASSPTVANTGELFF. The CDR3 coding sequence is TGCGCCAGCAGCCCGACAGTAGCGAACACCGGGGAGCTGTTTTTT.

In its sample, this clonotype ranks as medium-sized. The genes are TRBV6-4 and TRBJ1-2; D gene uncertain. CDR1 and CDR2 (germline): MRHNA, SNTAGT. The CDR3 spans 14 residues. Trimming cost V 4 bases and J 7 bases, with 16 bases left between them. CDR3 DNA: TGTGCCAGCAGTGCCTACCTTGTCGTCAGTGGCTACACCTTC. It yields the protein CASSAYLVVSGYTF.